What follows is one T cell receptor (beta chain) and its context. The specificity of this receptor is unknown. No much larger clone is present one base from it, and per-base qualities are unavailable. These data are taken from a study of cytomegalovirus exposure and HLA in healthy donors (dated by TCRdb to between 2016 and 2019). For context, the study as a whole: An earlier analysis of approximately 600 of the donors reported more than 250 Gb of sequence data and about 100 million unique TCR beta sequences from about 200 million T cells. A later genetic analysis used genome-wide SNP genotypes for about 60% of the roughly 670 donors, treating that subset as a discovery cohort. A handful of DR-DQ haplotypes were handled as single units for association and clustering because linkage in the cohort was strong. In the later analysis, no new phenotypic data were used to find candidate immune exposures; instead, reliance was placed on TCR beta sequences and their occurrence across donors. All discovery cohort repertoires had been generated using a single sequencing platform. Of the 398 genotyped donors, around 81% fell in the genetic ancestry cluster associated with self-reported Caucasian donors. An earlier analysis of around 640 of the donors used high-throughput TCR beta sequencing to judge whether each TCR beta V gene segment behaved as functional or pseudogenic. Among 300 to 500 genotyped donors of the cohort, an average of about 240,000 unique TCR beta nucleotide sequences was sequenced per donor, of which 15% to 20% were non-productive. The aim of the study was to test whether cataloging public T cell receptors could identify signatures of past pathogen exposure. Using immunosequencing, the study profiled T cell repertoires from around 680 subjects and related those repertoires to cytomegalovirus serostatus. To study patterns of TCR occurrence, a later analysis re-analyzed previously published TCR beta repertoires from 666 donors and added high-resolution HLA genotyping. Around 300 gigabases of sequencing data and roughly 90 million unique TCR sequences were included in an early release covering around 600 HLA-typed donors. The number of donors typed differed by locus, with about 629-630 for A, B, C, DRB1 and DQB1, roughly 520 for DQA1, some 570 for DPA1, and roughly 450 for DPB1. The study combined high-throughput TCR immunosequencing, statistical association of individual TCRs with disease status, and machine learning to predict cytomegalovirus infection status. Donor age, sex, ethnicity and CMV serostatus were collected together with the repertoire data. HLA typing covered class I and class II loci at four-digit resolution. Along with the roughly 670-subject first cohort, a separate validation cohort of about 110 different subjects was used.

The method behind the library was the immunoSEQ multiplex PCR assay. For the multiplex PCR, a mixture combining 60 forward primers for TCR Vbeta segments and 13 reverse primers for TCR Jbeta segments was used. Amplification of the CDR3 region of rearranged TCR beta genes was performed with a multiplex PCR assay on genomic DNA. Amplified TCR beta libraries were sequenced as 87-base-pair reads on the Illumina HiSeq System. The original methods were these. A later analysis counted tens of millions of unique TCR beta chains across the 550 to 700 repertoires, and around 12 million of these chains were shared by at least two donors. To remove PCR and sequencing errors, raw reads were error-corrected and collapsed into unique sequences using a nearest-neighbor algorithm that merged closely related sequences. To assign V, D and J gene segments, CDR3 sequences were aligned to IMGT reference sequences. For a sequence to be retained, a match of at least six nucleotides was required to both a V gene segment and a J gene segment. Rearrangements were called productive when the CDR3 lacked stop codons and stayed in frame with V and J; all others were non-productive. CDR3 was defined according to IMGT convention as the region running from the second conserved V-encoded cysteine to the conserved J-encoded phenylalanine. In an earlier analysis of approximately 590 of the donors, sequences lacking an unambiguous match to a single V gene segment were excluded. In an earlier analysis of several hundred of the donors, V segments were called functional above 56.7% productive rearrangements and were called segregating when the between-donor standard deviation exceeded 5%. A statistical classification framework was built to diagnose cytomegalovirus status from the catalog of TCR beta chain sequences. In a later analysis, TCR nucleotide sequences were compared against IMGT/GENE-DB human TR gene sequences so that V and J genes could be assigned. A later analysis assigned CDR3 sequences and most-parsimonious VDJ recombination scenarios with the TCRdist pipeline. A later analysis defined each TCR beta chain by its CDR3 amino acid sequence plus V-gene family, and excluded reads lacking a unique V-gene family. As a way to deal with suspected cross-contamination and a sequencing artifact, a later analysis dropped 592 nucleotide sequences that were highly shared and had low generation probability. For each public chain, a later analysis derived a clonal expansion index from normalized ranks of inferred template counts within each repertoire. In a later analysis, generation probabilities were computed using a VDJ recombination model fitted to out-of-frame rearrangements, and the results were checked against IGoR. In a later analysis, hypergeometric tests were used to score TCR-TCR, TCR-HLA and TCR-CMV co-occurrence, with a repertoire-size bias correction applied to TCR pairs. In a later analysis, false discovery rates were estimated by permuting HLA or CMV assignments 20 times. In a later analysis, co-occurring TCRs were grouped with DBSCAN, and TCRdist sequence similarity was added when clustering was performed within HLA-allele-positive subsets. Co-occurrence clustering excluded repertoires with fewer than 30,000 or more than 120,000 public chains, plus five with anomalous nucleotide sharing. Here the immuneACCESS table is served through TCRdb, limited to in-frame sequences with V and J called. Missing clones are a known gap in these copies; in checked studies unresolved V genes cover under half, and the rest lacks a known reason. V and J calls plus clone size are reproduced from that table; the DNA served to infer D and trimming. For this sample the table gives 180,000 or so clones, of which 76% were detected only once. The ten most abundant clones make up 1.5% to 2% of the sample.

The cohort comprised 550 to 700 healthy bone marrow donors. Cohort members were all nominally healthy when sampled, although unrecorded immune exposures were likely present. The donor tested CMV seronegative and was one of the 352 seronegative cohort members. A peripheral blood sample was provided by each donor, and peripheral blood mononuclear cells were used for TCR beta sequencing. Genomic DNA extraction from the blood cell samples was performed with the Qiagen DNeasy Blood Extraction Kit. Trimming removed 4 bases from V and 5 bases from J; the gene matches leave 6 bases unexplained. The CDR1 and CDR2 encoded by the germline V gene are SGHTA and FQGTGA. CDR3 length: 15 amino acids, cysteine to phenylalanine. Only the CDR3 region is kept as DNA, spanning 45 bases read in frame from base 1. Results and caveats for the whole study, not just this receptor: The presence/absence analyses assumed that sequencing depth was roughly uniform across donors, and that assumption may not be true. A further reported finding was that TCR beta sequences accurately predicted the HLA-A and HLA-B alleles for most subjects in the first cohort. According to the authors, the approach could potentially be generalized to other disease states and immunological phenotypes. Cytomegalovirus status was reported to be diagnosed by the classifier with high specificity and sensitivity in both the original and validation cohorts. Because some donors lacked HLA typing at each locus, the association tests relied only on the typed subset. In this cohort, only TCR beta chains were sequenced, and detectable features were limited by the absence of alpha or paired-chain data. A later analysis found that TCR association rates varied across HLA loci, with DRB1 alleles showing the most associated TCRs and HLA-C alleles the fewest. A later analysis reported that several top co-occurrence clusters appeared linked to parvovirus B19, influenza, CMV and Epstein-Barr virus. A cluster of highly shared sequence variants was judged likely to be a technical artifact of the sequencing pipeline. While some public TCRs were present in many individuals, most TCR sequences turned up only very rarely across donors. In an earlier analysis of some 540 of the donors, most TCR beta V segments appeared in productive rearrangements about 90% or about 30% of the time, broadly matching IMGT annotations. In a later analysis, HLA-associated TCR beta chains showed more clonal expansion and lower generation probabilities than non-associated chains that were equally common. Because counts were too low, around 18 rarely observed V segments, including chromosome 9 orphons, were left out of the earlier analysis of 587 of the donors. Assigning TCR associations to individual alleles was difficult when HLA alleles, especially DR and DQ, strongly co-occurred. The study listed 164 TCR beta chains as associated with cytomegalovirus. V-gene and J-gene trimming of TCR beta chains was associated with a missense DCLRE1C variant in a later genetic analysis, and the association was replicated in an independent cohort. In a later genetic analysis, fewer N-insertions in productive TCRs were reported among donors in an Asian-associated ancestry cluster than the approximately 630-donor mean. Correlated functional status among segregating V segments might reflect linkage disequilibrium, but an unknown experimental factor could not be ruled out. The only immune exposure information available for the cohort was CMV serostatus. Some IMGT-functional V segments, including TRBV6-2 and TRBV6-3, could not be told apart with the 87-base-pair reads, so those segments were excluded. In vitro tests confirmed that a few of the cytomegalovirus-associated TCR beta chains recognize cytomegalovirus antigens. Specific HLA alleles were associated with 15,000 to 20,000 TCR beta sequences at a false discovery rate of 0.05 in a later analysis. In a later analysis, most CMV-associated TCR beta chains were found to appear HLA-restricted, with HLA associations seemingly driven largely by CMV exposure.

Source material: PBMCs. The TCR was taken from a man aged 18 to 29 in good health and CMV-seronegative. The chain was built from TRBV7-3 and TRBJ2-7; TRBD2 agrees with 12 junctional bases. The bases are TGTGCCAGCAGCTCGGGACTAGCGGGTGACGACGAGCAGTACTTC. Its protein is CASSSGLAGDDEQYF.